This is a list of T cell receptor beta chains from one sample in a study of T cell changes during pregnancy in multiple sclerosis. The repertoire was sequenced with immunoSEQ multiplex PCR; TCRdb's copy has only in-frame clones and lacks some. The profile shows some 100,000 clones, just over 90% of them singletons. The specimen was peripheral blood, collected in the second trimester of pregnancy. The receptors come from a female donor with multiple sclerosis, enrolled in a pregnancy study. Both conserved end residues are part of each CDR3. Each record gives: V gene, D gene, J gene, clone size, CDR3 protein, CDR3 DNA. D genes are given only for firm matches. Some rows have no size entry. The others give once, few or many, or a class for an expanded clone.

V gene: TRBV5-1; D gene: .; J gene: TRBJ2-3; clone size: .; CDR3 protein: CASSLDLPSTDTQYF; CDR3 DNA: TGCGCCAGCAGCTTGGACCTACCCAGCACAGATACGCAGTATTTT
V gene: TRBV5-4; D gene: .; J gene: TRBJ2-3; clone size: .; CDR3 protein: CASSLGGPSTDTQYF; CDR3 DNA: TGTGCCAGCAGCTTAGGAGGTCCTAGCACAGATACGCAGTATTTT
V gene: TRBV2; D gene: TRBD2; J gene: TRBJ2-7; clone size: .; CDR3 protein: CASRTGTSGYEQYF; CDR3 DNA: TGTGCCAGCAGGACCGGGACTAGCGGATACGAGCAGTACTTC
V gene: TRBV5-1; D gene: TRBD2; J gene: TRBJ2-1; clone size: .; CDR3 protein: CASGSGMIRTSGYNEQFF; CDR3 DNA: TGCGCCAGCGGCAGCGGGATGATACGGACTAGCGGGTACAATGAGCAGTTCTTC
V gene: TRBV10-3; D gene: TRBD1; J gene: TRBJ1-1; clone size: .; CDR3 protein: CAIRPGGETEAFF; CDR3 DNA: TGTGCCATCAGGCCAGGGGGCGAGACTGAAGCTTTCTTT
V gene: TRBV7-9; D gene: .; J gene: TRBJ1-2; clone size: once; CDR3 protein: CASSPSLGLAYGYTF; CDR3 DNA: TGTGCCAGCAGCCCGTCCTTGGGCTTGGCCTATGGCTACACCTTC
V gene: TRBV7-6; D gene: .; J gene: TRBJ2-2; clone size: .; CDR3 protein: CASSLDEAGNTGELFF; CDR3 DNA: TGTGCCAGCAGCTTAGACGAGGCCGGGAACACCGGGGAGCTGTTTTTT
V gene: TRBV7-9; D gene: .; J gene: TRBJ2-1; clone size: .; CDR3 protein: CASRLGGDNEQFF; CDR3 DNA: TGTGCCAGCAGGCTAGGGGGGGACAATGAGCAGTTCTTC
V gene: TRBV9; D gene: TRBD2; J gene: TRBJ2-1; clone size: .; CDR3 protein: CASSVTPVGIGLAVYNEQFF; CDR3 DNA: TGTGCCAGCAGCGTAACCCCGGTGGGGATTGGGCTAGCGGTCTACAATGAGCAGTTCTTC
V gene: TRBV7-9; D gene: TRBD1; J gene: TRBJ1-6; clone size: .; CDR3 protein: CASRSGGMDSPLHF; CDR3 DNA: TGTGCCAGCAGGTCAGGGGGAATGGATTCACCCCTCCACTTT
V gene: TRBV19; D gene: TRBD1; J gene: TRBJ1-5; clone size: .; CDR3 protein: CATQTGIQPQHF; CDR3 DNA: TGTGCCACTCAGACAGGGATCCAGCCCCAGCATTTT
V gene: TRBV30; D gene: TRBD1; J gene: TRBJ2-7; clone size: .; CDR3 protein: CAWSKQGNEQYF; CDR3 DNA: TGTGCCTGGAGTAAACAGGGGAACGAGCAGTACTTC
V gene: TRBV6-1; D gene: TRBD2; J gene: TRBJ2-6; clone size: .; CDR3 protein: CASSELVSGGTGANVLTF; CDR3 DNA: TGTGCCAGCAGTGAACTCGTGAGCGGGGGGACTGGGGCCAACGTCCTGACTTTC
V gene: TRBV18; D gene: .; J gene: TRBJ1-2; clone size: .; CDR3 protein: CASSPPGRTNGYTF; CDR3 DNA: TGTGCCAGCTCACCACCAGGTCGGACAAATGGCTACACCTTC
V gene: TRBV6-1; D gene: .; J gene: TRBJ1-4; clone size: once; CDR3 protein: CASSRTNEKLFF; CDR3 DNA: TGTGCCAGCAGCAGAACTAATGAAAAACTGTTTTTT
V gene: TRBV7-8; D gene: .; J gene: TRBJ2-1; clone size: .; CDR3 protein: CASSLELGPYNEQFF; CDR3 DNA: TGTGCCAGCAGCTTAGAGCTGGGGCCCTACAATGAGCAGTTCTTC
V gene: TRBV6-6; D gene: TRBD1; J gene: TRBJ2-1; clone size: .; CDR3 protein: CASTSARGQYNEQFF; CDR3 DNA: TGTGCCAGCACCTCAGCCAGGGGGCAATACAATGAGCAGTTCTTC
V gene: TRBV18; D gene: TRBD2; J gene: TRBJ2-3; clone size: few; CDR3 protein: CASSLKRGSTDTQYF; CDR3 DNA: TGTGCCAGCTCCCTAAAGCGGGGGAGCACAGATACGCAGTATTTT